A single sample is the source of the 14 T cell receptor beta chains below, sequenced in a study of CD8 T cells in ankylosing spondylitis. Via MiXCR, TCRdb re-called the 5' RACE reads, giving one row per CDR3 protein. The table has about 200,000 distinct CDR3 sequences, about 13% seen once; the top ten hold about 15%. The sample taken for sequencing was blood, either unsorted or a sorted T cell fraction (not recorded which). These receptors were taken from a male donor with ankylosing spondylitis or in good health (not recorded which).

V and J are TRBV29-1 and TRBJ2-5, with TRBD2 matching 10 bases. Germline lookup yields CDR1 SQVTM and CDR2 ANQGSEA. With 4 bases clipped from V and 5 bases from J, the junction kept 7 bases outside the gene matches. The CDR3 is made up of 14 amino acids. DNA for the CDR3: TGCAGCGTTGTTCCGGGACTAGCGAAGGAGACCCAGTACTTC. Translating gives CSVVPGLAKETQYF.

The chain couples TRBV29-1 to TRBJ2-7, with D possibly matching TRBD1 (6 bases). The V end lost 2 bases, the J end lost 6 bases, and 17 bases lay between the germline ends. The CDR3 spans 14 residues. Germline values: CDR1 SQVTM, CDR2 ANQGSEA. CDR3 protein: CSVEWDTHAGEQYF. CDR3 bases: TGCAGCGTTGAATGGGACACCCACGCCGGCGAGCAGTACTTC.

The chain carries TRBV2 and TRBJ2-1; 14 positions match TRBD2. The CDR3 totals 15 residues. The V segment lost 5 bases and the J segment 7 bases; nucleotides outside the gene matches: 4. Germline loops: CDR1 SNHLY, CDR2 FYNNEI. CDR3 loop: CASSKTSGGANEQFF. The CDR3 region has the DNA TGTGCCAGCAGTAAGACTAGCGGGGGGGCGAATGAGCAGTTCTTC.

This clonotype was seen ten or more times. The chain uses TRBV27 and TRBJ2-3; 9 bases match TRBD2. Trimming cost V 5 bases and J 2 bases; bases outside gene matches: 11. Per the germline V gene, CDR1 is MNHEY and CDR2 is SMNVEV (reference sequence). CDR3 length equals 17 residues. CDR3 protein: CASSPGRLAEPTDTQYF. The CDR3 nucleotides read TGTGCCAGCAGTCCCGGAAGACTAGCGGAGCCCACAGATACGCAGTATTTT.

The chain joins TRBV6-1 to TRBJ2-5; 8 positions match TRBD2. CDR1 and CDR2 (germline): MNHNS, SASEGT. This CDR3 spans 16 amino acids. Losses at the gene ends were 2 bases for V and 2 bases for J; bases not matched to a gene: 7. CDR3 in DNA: TGTGCCAGCAGTGAATGGTCTAGCGGGCCACAAGAGACCCAGTACTTC. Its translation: CASSEWSSGPQETQYF.

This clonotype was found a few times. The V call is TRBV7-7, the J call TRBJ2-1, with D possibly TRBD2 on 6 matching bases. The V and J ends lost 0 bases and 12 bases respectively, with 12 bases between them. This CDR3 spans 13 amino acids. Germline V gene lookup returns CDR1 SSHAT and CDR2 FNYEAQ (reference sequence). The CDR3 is CASSLAAGGGQFF. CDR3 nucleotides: TGTGCCAGCAGCTTAGCCGCCGGGGGAGGGCAGTTCTTC.

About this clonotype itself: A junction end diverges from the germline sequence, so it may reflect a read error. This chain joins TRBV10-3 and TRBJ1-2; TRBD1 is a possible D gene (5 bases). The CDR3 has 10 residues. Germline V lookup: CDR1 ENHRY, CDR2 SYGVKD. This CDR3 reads CAIRGGTESF. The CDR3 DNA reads TGTGCCATCAGGGGGGGAACAGAGTCCTTC.

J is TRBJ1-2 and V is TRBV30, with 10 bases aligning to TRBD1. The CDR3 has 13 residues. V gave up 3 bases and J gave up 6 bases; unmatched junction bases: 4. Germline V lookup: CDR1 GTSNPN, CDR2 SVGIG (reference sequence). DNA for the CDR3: TGTGCCTGGAGACTCGGGACAGGGGATGGCTACACCTTC. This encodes CAWRLGTGDGYTF.

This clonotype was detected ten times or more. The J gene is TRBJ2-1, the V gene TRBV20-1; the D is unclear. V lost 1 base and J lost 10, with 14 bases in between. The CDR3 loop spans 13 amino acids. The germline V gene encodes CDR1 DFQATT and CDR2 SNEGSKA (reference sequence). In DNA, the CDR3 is TGCAGTGCTAGAGGGGGAAGCGATTACGAGCAGTTCTTC. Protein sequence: CSARGGSDYEQFF.

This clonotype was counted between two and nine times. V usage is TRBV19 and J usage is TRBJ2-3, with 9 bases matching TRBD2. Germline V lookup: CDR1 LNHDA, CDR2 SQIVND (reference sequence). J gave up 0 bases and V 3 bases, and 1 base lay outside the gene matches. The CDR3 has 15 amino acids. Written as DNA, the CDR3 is TGTGCCAGTAGTATCACTAGCGGGAGCACAGATACGCAGTATTTT. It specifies CASSITSGSTDTQYF.

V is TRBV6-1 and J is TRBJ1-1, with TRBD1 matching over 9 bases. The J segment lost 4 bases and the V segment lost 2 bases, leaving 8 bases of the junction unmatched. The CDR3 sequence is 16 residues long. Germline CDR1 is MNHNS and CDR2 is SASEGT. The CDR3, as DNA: TGTGCCAGCAGTGAAAACAGGGGGCTTGGGGTCACTGAAGCTTTCTTT. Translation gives CASSENRGLGVTEAFF.

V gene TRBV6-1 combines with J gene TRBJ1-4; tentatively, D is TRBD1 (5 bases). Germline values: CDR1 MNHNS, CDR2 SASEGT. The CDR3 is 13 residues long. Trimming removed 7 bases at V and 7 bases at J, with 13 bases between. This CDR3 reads CASMGGEAEKLFF. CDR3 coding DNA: TGTGCCAGCATGGGGGGGGAAGCTGAAAAACTGTTTTTT.

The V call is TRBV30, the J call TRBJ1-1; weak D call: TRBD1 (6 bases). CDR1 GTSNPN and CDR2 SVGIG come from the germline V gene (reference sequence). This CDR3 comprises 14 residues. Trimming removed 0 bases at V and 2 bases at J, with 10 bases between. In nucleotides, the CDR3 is TGTGCCTGGAGTGTACAGGGAGTTAACACTGAAGCTTTCTTT. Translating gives CAWSVQGVNTEAFF. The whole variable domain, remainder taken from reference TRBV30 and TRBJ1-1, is SQTIHQWPATLVQPVGSPLSLECTVEGTSNPNLYWYRQAAGRGLQLLFYSVGIGQISSEVPQNLSASRPQDRQFILSSKKLLLSDSGFYLCAWSVQGVNTEAFFGQGTRLTVV.

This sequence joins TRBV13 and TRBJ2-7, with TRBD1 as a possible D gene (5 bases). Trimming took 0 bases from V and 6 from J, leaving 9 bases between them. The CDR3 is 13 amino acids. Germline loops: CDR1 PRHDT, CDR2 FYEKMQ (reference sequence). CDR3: CASSLGLRAEQYF. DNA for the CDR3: TGTGCCAGCAGCTTAGGCCTCAGGGCCGAGCAGTACTTC.